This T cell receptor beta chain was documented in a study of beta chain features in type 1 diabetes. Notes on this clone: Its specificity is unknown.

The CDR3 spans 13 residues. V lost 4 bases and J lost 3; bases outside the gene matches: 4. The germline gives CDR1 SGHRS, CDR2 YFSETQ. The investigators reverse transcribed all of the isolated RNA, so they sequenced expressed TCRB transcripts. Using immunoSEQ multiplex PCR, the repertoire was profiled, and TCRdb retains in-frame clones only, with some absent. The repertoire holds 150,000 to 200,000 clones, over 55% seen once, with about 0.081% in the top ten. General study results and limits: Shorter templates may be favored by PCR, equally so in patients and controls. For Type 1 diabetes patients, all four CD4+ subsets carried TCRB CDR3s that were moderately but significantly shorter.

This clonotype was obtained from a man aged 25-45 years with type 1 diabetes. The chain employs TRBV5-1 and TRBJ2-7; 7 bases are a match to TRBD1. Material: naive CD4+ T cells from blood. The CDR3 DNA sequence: TGCGCCAGCAGCCCGGACAGGAACTACGAGCAGTACTTC. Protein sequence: CASSPDRNYEQYF.